In its sample, the clone carrying this TCR beta chain was seen a few times. A single record per CDR3 protein comes from TCRdb applying MiXCR to the RT-PCR reads. This table has about 700,000 distinct CDR3 sequences, 11% to 15% appearing once. The CDR3 loop spans 15 amino acids. V was pared by 7 bases and J by 9 bases, with 19 bases of the junction left unmatched. The V gene's germline CDR1 is SGHTS and CDR2 YDEGEE. The V call is TRBV5-8, the J call TRBJ2-7; the match to TRBD2 covers 7 bases. This TCR was sampled from a female donor in good health, serving as a healthy control. The sequencing input was memory CD4+ T cells from blood. DNA of the CDR3: TGTGCCAGCGATGAGGCTAGCGGAGACTTGGACGGGCAGTACTTC. This codes for CASDEASGDLDGQYF.